A selection of T cell receptor beta chains follows, all from one sample in a study of CD8+ T cells in alopecia areata. Produced via immunoSEQ multiplex PCR; TCRdb's table is partial and in-frame only. The repertoire holds some 120,000 clones, with 45% to 60% as singletons. This specimen was CD4+ T cells sorted from blood, taken at week 0. These receptors were collected from a human donor with alopecia areata. Both conserved end residues are part of each CDR3. The order of the fields is J gene, clone size, D gene, V gene, CDR3 protein, CDR3 DNA. D genes are given only for firm matches. Size is omitted from some rows. Given values are once, few, many or a class for expanded clones.

TRBJ2-3	-	-	TRBV29-1	CSVGVSYTQYF	TGCAGCGTTGGTGTATCATATACGCAGTATTTT
TRBJ2-7	-	TRBD1	TRBV7-2	CASSRQGLPDYEQYF	TGTGCCAGCAGCCGACAGGGCCTCCCTGACTACGAGCAGTACTTC
TRBJ1-1	few	-	TRBV29-1	CSVEMGGTEAFF	TGCAGCGTTGAAATGGGGGGCACTGAAGCTTTCTTT
TRBJ2-1	few	-	TRBV5-6	CASSSMSYRGYRRDNEQFF	TGTGCCAGCAGCTCTATGTCATACCGAGGTTATCGCAGAGACAATGAGCAGTTCTTC
TRBJ2-1	-	TRBD1	TRBV7-9	CASSLGQLDNEQFF	TGTGCCAGCAGCTTGGGACAGTTAGACAATGAGCAGTTCTTC
TRBJ2-7	-	TRBD2	TRBV5-1	CASSPGLAASYEQYF	TGCGCCAGCAGCCCGGGACTAGCGGCCTCCTACGAGCAGTACTTC
TRBJ2-4	few	-	TRBV15	CATSRDGSLAKNIQYF	TGTGCCACCAGCAGAGATGGTAGTCTAGCCAAAAACATTCAGTACTTC
TRBJ2-1	-	-	TRBV4-3	CASSQDRAYNEQFF	TGCGCCAGCAGCCAAGACAGGGCGTACAATGAGCAGTTCTTC
TRBJ1-2	few	-	TRBV5-1	CASSLDLGTYGYTF	TGCGCCAGCAGCTTGGACCTGGGTACCTATGGCTACACCTTC
TRBJ2-1	few	TRBD2	TRBV7-7	CASSFGTSDYNEQFF	TGTGCCAGCAGCTTCGGGACTAGCGACTACAATGAGCAGTTCTTC
TRBJ2-3	-	TRBD2	TRBV7-8	CASSLGTASGNTDTQYF	TGTGCCAGCAGCTTAGGGACGGCTAGCGGGAATACAGATACGCAGTATTTT
TRBJ2-2	-	-	TRBV6-1	CASRAGGTGELFF	TGTGCCAGCCGGGCCGGAGGCACCGGGGAGCTGTTTTTT
TRBJ2-7	once	-	TRBV7-2	CASSLQVSYEQYF	TGTGCCAGCAGCTTACAGGTCTCCTACGAGCAGTACTTC
TRBJ2-3	-	-	TRBV25-1	CASSEYGGRVSHTQYF	TGTGCCAGCAGTGAATATGGCGGCAGGGTGTCACATACGCAGTATTTT
TRBJ1-2	-	TRBD1	TRBV7-2	CASSLDPRGLIYGYTF	TGTGCCAGCAGCTTAGACCCCAGGGGGCTGATCTATGGCTACACCTTC
TRBJ1-1	once	-	TRBV5-1	CASATGQRDTEAFF	TGCGCCAGCGCTACCGGACAAAGGGACACTGAAGCTTTCTTT
TRBJ2-5	-	-	TRBV7-2	CASSLKAGQDETQYF	TGTGCCAGCAGCTTAAAGGCGGGACAAGACGAGACCCAGTACTTC
TRBJ2-5	-	-	TRBV19	CASSMRGRETQYF	TGTGCCAGTAGTATGAGGGGACGAGAGACCCAGTACTTC
TRBJ2-3	once	TRBD2	TRBV7-2	CASRLAGGTDTQYF	TGTGCCAGCCGGCTAGCGGGGGGAACAGATACGCAGTATTTT
TRBJ2-5	-	TRBD2	TRBV7-2	CASSLGGGETQYF	TGTGCCAGCAGCTTAGGCGGGGGAGAGACCCAGTACTTC
TRBJ2-1	few	TRBD2	TRBV11-2	CASSLEVAGGQFF	TGTGCCAGCAGCTTAGAAGTAGCGGGGGGGCAGTTCTTC
TRBJ2-6	-	-	TRBV19	CASSIKAPGANVLTF	TGTGCCAGTAGTATAAAGGCACCTGGGGCCAACGTCCTGACTTTC
TRBJ2-7	-	TRBD1	TRBV20-1	CSAGVWQGEYF	TGCAGTGCTGGAGTGTGGCAGGGGGAGTACTTC
TRBJ2-1	once	-	TRBV7-9	CASSLVVFNEQFF	TGTGCCAGCAGCTTAGTGGTATTCAATGAGCAGTTCTTC
TRBJ2-7	-	-	TRBV5-1	CASSPRYEQYF	TGCGCCAGCAGCCCAAGGTACGAGCAGTACTTC
TRBJ2-7	-	-	TRBV19	CASSPGPANEQYF	TGTGCCAGTAGTCCGGGACCTGCCAACGAGCAGTACTTC
TRBJ1-1	few	-	TRBV18	CASRAGNTEAFF	TGTGCCAGCCGGGCAGGGAACACTGAAGCTTTCTTT
TRBJ1-3	-	-	TRBV6-6	CASSLGVSGNTIYF	TGTGCCAGCAGTCTAGGGGTATCGGGAAACACCATATATTTT
TRBJ1-1	-	TRBD1	TRBV6-6	CASSYGRTGRNTEAFF	TGTGCCAGCAGTTACGGACGGACAGGGAGGAACACTGAAGCTTTCTTT
TRBJ2-5	few	TRBD1	TRBV18	CASSRQGAETQYF	TGTGCCAGCTCAAGACAGGGGGCTGAGACCCAGTACTTC
TRBJ1-6	-	-	TRBV10-3	CAANGGGNSPLHF	TGTGCCGCCAACGGGGGGGGAAATTCACCCCTCCACTTT
TRBJ1-2	-	-	TRBV18	CASSPASTANYGYTF	TGTGCCAGCTCACCAGCGTCAACAGCTAACTATGGCTACACCTTC
TRBJ2-1	-	TRBD2	TRBV2	CASNLAENNEQFF	TGTGCCAGCAATCTAGCGGAGAATAATGAGCAGTTCTTC
TRBJ2-1	-	-	TRBV11-2	CASSRLMDSYNEQFF	TGTGCCAGCAGCAGACTCATGGACTCCTACAATGAGCAGTTCTTC
TRBJ2-5	-	TRBD1	TRBV18	CASSPGQGDAEAQYF	TGTGCCAGCTCACCCGGACAGGGCGACGCGGAGGCCCAGTACTTC
TRBJ1-1	-	-	TRBV15	CATSRDPGNTEAFF	TGTGCCACCAGCAGAGATCCGGGAAACACTGAAGCTTTCTTT
TRBJ1-5	-	-	TRBV5-1	CASSLGWGKDQPQHF	TGCGCCAGCAGCTTGGGATGGGGAAAGGATCAGCCCCAGCATTTT
TRBJ1-6	-	TRBD1	TRBV7-2	CASSLIPDRGSSPLHF	TGTGCCAGCAGCTTAATCCCGGACAGGGGAAGTTCACCCCTCCACTTT
TRBJ1-2	few	-	TRBV7-2	CASSRSAGADNYGYTF	TGTGCCAGCAGCCGGTCGGCAGGGGCGGATAACTATGGCTACACCTTC
TRBJ2-5	-	TRBD1	TRBV28	CASRPRTGGWETQYF	TGTGCCAGCAGACCTCGGACAGGGGGCTGGGAGACCCAGTACTTC
TRBJ1-2	-	-	TRBV7-2	CASSLVMGSSNYGYTF	TGTGCCAGCAGCTTAGTCATGGGGTCGTCTAACTATGGCTACACCTTC
TRBJ2-2	few	-	TRBV5-1	CASSLGSLANTGELFF	TGCGCCAGCAGCTTGGGCTCACTGGCGAACACCGGGGAGCTGTTTTTT
TRBJ1-5	-	TRBD1	TRBV2	CASRGQGNQPQHF	TGTGCCAGCAGAGGACAGGGCAATCAGCCCCAGCATTTT
TRBJ2-2	-	-	TRBV19	CASRLTGNTGELFF	TGTGCCAGTAGGCTGACCGGTAACACCGGGGAGCTGTTTTTT
TRBJ2-2	-	-	TRBV6-5	CASSYIEGATGELFF	TGTGCCAGCAGTTACATAGAGGGTGCGACCGGGGAGCTGTTTTTT
TRBJ2-1	-	-	TRBV13	CASSRDRFYNEQFF	TGTGCCAGCAGTCGAGACAGGTTCTACAATGAGCAGTTCTTC
TRBJ2-2	-	-	TRBV7-7	CASSRESGELFF	TGTGCCAGCAGCCGGGAATCCGGGGAGCTGTTTTTT
TRBJ1-3	few	TRBD1	TRBV5-1	CASSPGQTYSGNTIYF	TGCGCCAGCAGCCCGGGACAGACCTACTCTGGAAACACCATATATTTT
TRBJ2-1	few	TRBD2	TRBV7-9	CASSARGEYNEQFF	TGTGCCAGCAGCGCCCGGGGGGAGTACAATGAGCAGTTCTTC
TRBJ2-5	-	-	TRBV15	CATSRQSEQETQYF	TGTGCCACCAGCAGACAGAGCGAACAAGAGACCCAGTACTTC
TRBJ2-5	-	TRBD2	TRBV5-6	CASSFTSGEETQYF	TGTGCCAGCAGCTTTACTAGCGGGGAAGAGACCCAGTACTTC
TRBJ2-7	-	TRBD2	TRBV19	CASSPSGDRVHEQYF	TGTGCCAGTAGTCCTAGCGGGGATCGTGTCCACGAGCAGTACTTC
TRBJ2-7	-	-	TRBV16	CASSQFGYEQYF	TGTGCCAGCAGCCAATTCGGCTACGAGCAGTACTTC
TRBJ1-1	few	-	TRBV9	CASSVGDYTEAFF	TGTGCCAGCAGCGTAGGGGATTACACTGAAGCTTTCTTT
TRBJ1-1	few	-	TRBV2	CASLRMNTEAFF	TGTGCCAGCCTCAGAATGAACACTGAAGCTTTCTTT
TRBJ2-7	-	-	TRBV7-2	CASSLAGQGGSSYEQYF	TGTGCCAGCAGCTTAGCCGGACAGGGAGGGAGCTCCTACGAGCAGTACTTC
TRBJ2-1	few	-	TRBV5-1	CASSLETYNEQFF	TGCGCCAGCAGCTTGGAAACCTACAATGAGCAGTTCTTC
TRBJ2-7	-	TRBD1	TRBV28	CASTPGQGANEQYF	TGTGCCAGCACCCCTGGACAGGGGGCAAACGAGCAGTACTTC